This T cell receptor (beta chain) was obtained from a study of blood T cell repertoires in COVID-19. Only in-frame clones appear in the TCRdb table, and some are missing; sequencing was by immunoSEQ multiplex PCR. The table includes roughly 200,000 clones, around 85% detected once. This CDR3 has 15 residues. Per germline, CDR1 MNHNS and CDR2 SASEGT. The trim removed 3 bases at V and 7 bases at J, leaving 8 bases unmatched. The source of this sequence is a woman aged 55-69 years with acute or convalescent COVID-19. The sequencing sample was made of peripheral blood. The rearrangement links TRBV6-1 to TRBJ2-1; 8 bases match TRBD1. Here the CDR3 DNA reads TGTGCCAGCAGTGAGGTGGGCAGGGGGCTAAATGAGCAGTTCTTC. Residues: CASSEVGRGLNEQFF.